This passage covers 24 T cell receptor beta chains from one sample sequenced in a study of breast tumors, draining lymph nodes, adjacent tissues. Axillary draining lymph nodes of breast cancer patients supplied the node samples. TCRdb re-derived calls from the multiplex PCR reads in MiXCR, one entry per CDR3 protein. The table lists about 270,000 distinct CDR3 sequences, 30% of them singletons. Sequenced sample: axillary lymph node tissue. Receptors originate from a female donor with breast cancer. Some clones in this sample may be carry-over from other donors' samples.

This clonotype was counted many times. This chain joins TRBV9 and TRBJ2-7; 10 bases match TRBD1. Per germline, CDR1 SGDLS and CDR2 YYNGEE. The CDR3 covers 16 residues. J lost 3 bases, V lost 0 bases, and 6 bases had no gene match. This CDR3 is CASSVGRGTGVYEQYF. The CDR3 nucleotides are TGTGCCAGCAGCGTAGGGCGAGGGACAGGGGTCTACGAGCAGTACTTC.

This clonotype showed up many times. The chain couples TRBV11-2 to TRBJ1-2, with D possibly matching TRBD1 (5 bases). V lost 2 bases to trimming and J lost 2 bases, with 9 bases between them. CDR3 length: 14 residues. CDR1 is SGHAT and CDR2 is FQNNGV in the germline V gene. The CDR3 loop is CASSLNPGNYGYTF. In nucleotides, the CDR3 is TGTGCCAGCAGCTTAAACCCAGGGAACTATGGCTACACCTTC.

This clonotype was seen many times. The chain uses TRBV5-1 and TRBJ2-2; a possible D gene is TRBD1 (6 bases). This CDR3 spans 13 amino acids. Germline CDR1 is SGHRS and CDR2 is YFSETQ. V was clipped by 3 bases and J by 7 bases, with 10 bases between them. CDR3 sequence reads: CASSWQGNGELFF. Written as DNA, the CDR3 is TGCGCCAGCAGCTGGCAGGGGAACGGGGAGCTGTTTTTT.

The sample holds many counts of this clonotype. V is TRBV20-1 and J is TRBJ2-6; D unclear. The CDR3 sequence is 13 residues long. Trimming took 6 bases from V and 0 from J, leaving 6 bases between them. The germline gives CDR1 DFQATT, CDR2 SNEGSKA (reference sequence). The CDR3, as DNA: TGCAGTGCACCAGTCTCTGGGGCCAACGTCCTGACTTTC. Its protein is CSAPVSGANVLTF.

The V and J genes are TRBV18 and TRBJ2-2, with 8 nucleotides matching TRBD1. This CDR3 is built from 17 residues. V shed 5 bases, J shed 4 bases, and the junction held 12 bases outside the gene matches. Germline CDR1 and CDR2: KGHSH and LQKENI. CDR3 sequence reads: CASSTSIGTGATGELFF. The CDR3 nucleotides read TGTGCCAGCTCAACCTCAATCGGGACAGGTGCCACCGGGGAGCTGTTTTTT.

In regard to this clonotype: Since a much larger clone is just one base distant, this may be a read error. J is TRBJ2-2 and V is TRBV5-1; D gene ambiguous. Germline-derived CDR1 and CDR2 are SGHRS and YFSETQ. This CDR3 has 16 residues. CDR3 protein: CASNLEDSRVTGELFF. In DNA form, the CDR3 reads TGCGCCAGCAACTTGGAAGATTCGCGAGTCACCGGGGAGCTGTTTTTT.

This clonotype was seen once. The chain uses TRBV12-3 or TRBV12-4 and TRBJ2-4, with TRBD2 matching 9 bases. This CDR3 region has 15 residues. Trimming took 7 bases from V and 3 from J; bases not matched to a gene: 7. The CDR3 DNA follows: TGTGCCAGCACCCCAGGCGGGAGGGGCAAAAACATTCAGTACTTC. The encoded protein is CASTPGGRGKNIQYF.

Notes on this clonotype: This may be a read error, as it is one base from a much larger clone. The CDR3 DNA follows: TGTGCCTGGAGTTCCGGCAGGGATCATCAGCCCGAGCATTTT. It codes for CAWSSGRDHQPEHF. This rearrangement joins TRBV30 to TRBJ1-5, with D maybe TRBD1 (5 bases). Per the germline V gene, CDR1 is GTSNPN and CDR2 is SVGIG (reference sequence). CDR3 size: 14 residues.

In this sample, this clonotype turned up many times. V usage is TRBV6-5 and J usage is TRBJ2-5; a possible D gene is TRBD2 (6 bases). V gave up 4 bases and J gave up 1 base, with 7 bases separating them. CDR3 length equals 13 residues. Germline lookup yields CDR1 MNHEY and CDR2 SVGAGI. CDR3 coding DNA: TGTGCCAGCAGTTCACTAGCCCAAGAGACCCAGTACTTC. It translates to CASSSLAQETQYF.

In this sample, this clonotype turned up many times. The chain recombines TRBV2 with TRBJ1-2; 9 bases fit TRBD1. CDR3 size: 13 residues. Germline V gives CDR1 SNHLY, CDR2 FYNNEI. Unmatched junction bases numbered 6, after V lost 6 bases and J lost 7 bases. The CDR3 nucleotides read TGTGCCAGCAGCCTACAGGGGGCGCCTGGCTACACCTTC. It translates to CASSLQGAPGYTF.

This chain connects TRBV11-2 to TRBJ2-3; 8 positions agree with TRBD1. The germline V gene encodes CDR1 SGHAT and CDR2 FQNNGV. Losses at the gene ends were 5 bases for V and 4 bases for J; bases not matched to a gene: 11. The CDR3 totals 16 residues. The CDR3 DNA sequence: TGTGCCAGCAGCGACAGGGGAAAGCGGGCTGCAGATACGCAGTATTTT. Encoded protein: CASSDRGKRAADTQYF.

The V and J genes are TRBV6-6 and TRBJ2-3; 7 bases are shared with TRBD2. Trimming took 5 bases from V and 4 from J; bases not matched to a gene: 9. CDR3 size: 15 residues. CDR1 and CDR2 (germline): MNHNY, SVGAGI (reference sequence). CDR3 protein: CASSLCGRGSDTQYF. CDR3 nucleotide sequence: TGTGCCAGCAGTCTTTGCGGGAGAGGGTCAGATACGCAGTATTTT.

There are many counts of this clonotype. The chain has TRBV20-1 and TRBJ2-7, with 7 bases matching TRBD2. The ends lost 5 bases at V and 1 base at J; junction bases unmatched: 17. The germline CDR1 and CDR2 sequences are DFQATT and SNEGSKA (reference sequence). This CDR3 has 17 amino acids. The CDR3 DNA reads as TGCAGTGCTCGGACTAGTGCGCCACCCCGTCGGTCCTACGAGCAGTACTTC. Translated, it gives CSARTSAPPRRSYEQYF.

This sequence joins TRBV11-3 and TRBJ2-2; TRBD1 is a possible D gene (5 bases). CDR1 and CDR2 (germline): SGHNT, YENEEA. CDR3 length: 18 amino acids. Trimming shortened V by 5 bases and J by 0 bases, and 19 bases separated the two germline ends. CDR3 protein: CASSQGPQGCANTGELFF. The DNA of the CDR3 is TGTGCCAGCAGCCAGGGTCCCCAGGGCTGTGCGAACACCGGGGAGCTGTTTTTT.

The V and J genes are TRBV19 and TRBJ1-1; no definite D call. Germline V lookup: CDR1 LNHDA, CDR2 SQIVND (reference sequence). Trimming took 5 bases from V and 3 from J, leaving 10 bases between them. The CDR3 has 13 residues. CDR3 sequence (DNA): TGTGCCAGTAGTGTACAGCGAGACACTGAAGCTTTCTTT. Its translation: CASSVQRDTEAFF.

A word on this clonotype: Just one base apart from a much larger clone, this may be a read error. The rearrangement uses TRBV19 and TRBJ2-2, with D possibly matching TRBD2 (6 bases). Between the trimmed V and J ends, which lost 3 bases and 6 bases, there was a span of 23 bases. CDR3 size: 18 residues. CDR1 is LNHDA and CDR2 is SQIVND in the germline V gene (reference sequence). The CDR3 nucleotides read TGTGCCAGTAGTATGAGGTCCGGGGGACCCCCAGGAGCCGGGGAGCTGTTTTTT. This codes for CASSMRSGGPPGAGELFF.

As for this clonotype: This sequence may be a read error, since a much larger clone differs from it by one base. The chain employs TRBV19 and TRBJ2-5; D is unclear. The CDR3 is 18 residues long. Germline lookup yields CDR1 LNHDA and CDR2 SQIVND (reference sequence). The CDR3 reads CASSIRSLVGMGQETPYF. CDR3 nucleotides: TGTGCCAGTAGTATCAGGTCGCTTGTGGGTATGGGCCAAGAGACCCCGTACTTC.

In the case of this clonotype: One end of the junction varies from germline; a read error may be responsible. The chain recombines TRBV5-5 with TRBJ2-2, with D perhaps matching TRBD1 (6 bases). Germline V gene sequence: CDR1 SGHKS, CDR2 YYEKEE (reference sequence). This CDR3 spans 16 amino acids. The CDR3 is CAGSSLDSMNTGELFF. The CDR3 DNA sequence: TGTGCCGGCAGCTCCCTGGACAGCATGAACACCGGGGAGCTGTTTTTT.

For this clonotype: This may be a read error, as it is one base from a much larger clone. This CDR3 fails to terminate in the conserved phenylalanine or tryptophan, so it likely reflects a read error. No DNA is shown, since the ends of the CDR3 on it are uncertain; the CDR3 is the one TCRdb lists. The V call is TRBV3-1, the J call TRBJ2-5; TRBD2 is the table's D call, not checked against the DNA. A total of 13 residues make up the CDR3, ends included. Germline V CDR1 and CDR2: LGHDT, YNNKEL (reference sequence). CDR3 residues: CASSQPALTTKYS.

This clonotype was detected a few times. The chain joins TRBV6-1 to TRBJ2-2, with D unresolved. Trimming took 3 bases from V and 2 from J, leaving 13 bases between them. This CDR3 region has 16 residues. CDR1 and CDR2 (germline): MNHNS, SASEGT. The CDR3: CASSELVLSNTGELFF. As DNA, the CDR3 is TGTGCCAGCAGTGAGTTGGTCCTGTCTAACACCGGGGAGCTGTTTTTT.

V gene TRBV5-1 combines with J gene TRBJ2-7; D possibly corresponds to TRBD1 (6 bases). The CDR3 is made up of 13 amino acids. The V end lost 2 bases, the J end lost 1 base, and 7 bases lay between the germline ends. Germline CDR1 and CDR2: SGHRS and YFSETQ. The CDR3 protein is CASSFGQSYEQYF. The DNA of the CDR3 is TGCGCCAGCAGCTTTGGACAGTCCTACGAGCAGTACTTC. Together with reference TRBV5-1 and TRBJ2-7, the CDR3 gives the full variable domain: KAGVTQTPRYLIKTRGQQVTLSCSPISGHRSVSWYQQTPGQGLQFLFEYFSETQRNKGNFPGRFSGRQFSNSRSEMNVSTLELGDSALYLCASSFGQSYEQYFGPGTRLTVT.

Many counts were recorded for this clonotype. This chain connects TRBV7-9 to TRBJ2-2; 9 bases fit TRBD2. The V gene end was trimmed by 8 bases and the J gene end by 3 bases; junction bases not matched to a gene: 7. CDR1 and CDR2 from the germline V gene are SEHNR and FQNEAQ (reference sequence). The CDR3 contains 15 residues. The CDR3 bases are TGTGCCAGCGCGACGGCGGGAGGGGACACCGGGGAGCTGTTTTTT. Protein: CASATAGGDTGELFF.

The table lists this clonotype with many counts. V usage is TRBV12-3 or TRBV12-4 and J usage is TRBJ1-2; TRBD1 might be the D (5 bases). V lost 6 bases and J lost 4, with 15 bases in between. CDR3 size: 14 residues. For the CDR3, the DNA is TGTGCCAGCAGCAGGGAGTCTCGAGGCTATGGCTACACCTTC. Residues: CASSRESRGYGYTF.

This clonotype was counted at least ten times. For the CDR3, the DNA is TGTGCCAGCAGTGAAACGGGGGCGAACACCGGGGAGCTGTTTTTT. It encodes CASSETGANTGELFF. The chain joins TRBV2 to TRBJ2-2, with D tentatively TRBD2 (6 bases). Germline lookup yields CDR1 SNHLY and CDR2 FYNNEI. The CDR3 consists of 15 residues. The germline V and J ends were trimmed by 2 bases and 0 bases, with 7 bases remaining between them.